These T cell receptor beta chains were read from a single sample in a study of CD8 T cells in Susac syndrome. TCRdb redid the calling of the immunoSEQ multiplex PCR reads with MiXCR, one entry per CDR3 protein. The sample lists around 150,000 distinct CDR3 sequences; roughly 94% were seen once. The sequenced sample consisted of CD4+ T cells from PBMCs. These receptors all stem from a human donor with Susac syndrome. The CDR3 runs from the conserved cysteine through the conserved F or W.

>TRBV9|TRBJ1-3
CASSVGDRKTNTIYF
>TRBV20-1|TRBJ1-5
CSVRQGVNQPQHF
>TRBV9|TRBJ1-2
CASSDGTGAGYTF
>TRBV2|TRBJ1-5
CASSEAVGNQPQHF
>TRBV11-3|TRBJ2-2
CASSLDPRAGTGELFF
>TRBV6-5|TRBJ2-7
CARPGIRNEQYF
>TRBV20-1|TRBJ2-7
CSATARSLAGVEQYF
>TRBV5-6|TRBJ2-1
CASSRGTGRFSGINEQFF
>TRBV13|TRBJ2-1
CASSLQPPTSANNEQFF
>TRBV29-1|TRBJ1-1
CSTRTGNTEAFF
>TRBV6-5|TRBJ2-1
CASSYSIYSRYNEQFF
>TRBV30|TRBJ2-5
CAPSSGGAKSSQETQYF
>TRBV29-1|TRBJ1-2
CSVTGQGAFYGYTF
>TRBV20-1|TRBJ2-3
CSARDSERGSTDTQYF
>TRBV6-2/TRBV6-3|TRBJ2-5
CASSYLAEETQYF
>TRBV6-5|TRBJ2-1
CASSYSSSSYNEQFF
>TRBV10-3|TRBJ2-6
CAISESANSGANVLTF
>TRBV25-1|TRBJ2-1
CASSELSGREYNEQFF
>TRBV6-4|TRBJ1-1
CASSEGTNTEAFF
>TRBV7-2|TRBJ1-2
CASSLEGTGGYTF
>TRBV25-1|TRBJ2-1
CASSEPGLAGEDEQFF
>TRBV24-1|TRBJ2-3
CATSETGATDTQYF
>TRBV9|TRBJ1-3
CASSVFDRGPGNTIYF
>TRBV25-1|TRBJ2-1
CASGGQRNEQFF
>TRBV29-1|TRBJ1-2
CSVENSSAGYTF
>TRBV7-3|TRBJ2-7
CASSATSWGEQYF
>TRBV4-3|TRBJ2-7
CASSQELVAYEQYF
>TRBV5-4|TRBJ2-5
CASSSGQAGWSQETQYF
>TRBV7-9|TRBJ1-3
CASSPASGNTIYF
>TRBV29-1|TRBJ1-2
CSVITRDRDGYTF
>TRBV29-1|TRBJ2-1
CSGGNNEQFF
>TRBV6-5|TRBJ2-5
CASRNRVGETQYF
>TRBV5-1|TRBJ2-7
CASSFGDRPEQYF
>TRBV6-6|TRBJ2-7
CASTNGAAAVEQYF
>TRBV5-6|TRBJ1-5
CASSLGQGASQPQHF
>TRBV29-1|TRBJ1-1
CSVERLTNTEAFF
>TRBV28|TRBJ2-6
CASSLLGGSSSGANVLTF
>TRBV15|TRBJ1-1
CATSRVQGQNTEAFF
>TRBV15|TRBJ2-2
CATSGGMAGELFF
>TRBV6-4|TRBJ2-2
CASSAREGSGGELFF
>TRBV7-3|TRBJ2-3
CASRDASTDTQYF
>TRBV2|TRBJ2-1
CASSWDHNYNEQFF
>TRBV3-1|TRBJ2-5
CASSQEPVTETQYF
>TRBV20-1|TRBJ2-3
CSARGTGNTDTQYF
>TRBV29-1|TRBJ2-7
CSVEGGQGAYEQYF